This T cell receptor beta chain was identified in a study of blood T cell repertoires in COVID-19. Background on the study: From the United States, Italy and Spain came samples of acute and convalescent COVID-19.

Enrolled during active infection, Seattle patients were then followed longitudinally. Authors' data handling: Scientists estimated how many nucleated cells there were by amplifying reference gene primers. The data were produced by immunoSEQ multiplex PCR, yet TCRdb's version contains in-frame clones alone and is incomplete. The V and J calls and clone size come from that table; D and trimming were worked out from the DNA. The top ten clones hold about 5% of a sample with under 250,000 clones, around four fifths of them seen once. The specimen was peripheral blood. This clonotype was sampled from a woman in her 70s with COVID-19, enrolled during active disease.

The CDR3 protein is CASSPGLAGEGSYNEQFF. For the CDR3, the DNA is TGTGCCAGCAGCCCGGGACTAGCGGGAGAGGGGTCCTACAATGAGCAGTTCTTC. The V call is TRBV3-1 (or the pseudogene TRBV3-2), the J call TRBJ2-1; TRBD2 aligns across 14 bases. V dropped 4 bases and J dropped 1; count of bases not matched to a gene: 6. Germline lookup yields CDR1 LGHDT and CDR2 YNNKEL (reference sequence). This CDR3 has 18 residues.